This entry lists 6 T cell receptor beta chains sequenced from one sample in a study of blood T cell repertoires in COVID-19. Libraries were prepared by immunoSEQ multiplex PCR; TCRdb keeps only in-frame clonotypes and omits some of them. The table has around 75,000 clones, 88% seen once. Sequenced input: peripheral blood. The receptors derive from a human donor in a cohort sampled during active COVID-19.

For the CDR3, the DNA is TGTGCCAGCAGTTTAACTAGCAGTGAGCAGTTCTTC. Amino acids: CASSLTSSEQFF. The rearrangement uses TRBV7-2 and TRBJ2-1, with a weak D call TRBD2 (6 bases). With 6 bases removed from V and 9 bases from J, the gap between germline ends came to 12 bases. Germline values: CDR1 SGHTA, CDR2 FQGNSA. The CDR3 covers 12 residues.

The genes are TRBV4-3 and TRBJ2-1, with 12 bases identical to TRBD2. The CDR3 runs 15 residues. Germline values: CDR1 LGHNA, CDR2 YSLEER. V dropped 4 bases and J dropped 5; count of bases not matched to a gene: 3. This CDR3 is CASSRGLAGNNEQFF. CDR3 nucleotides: TGCGCCAGCAGCCGCGGACTAGCGGGGAACAATGAGCAGTTCTTC.

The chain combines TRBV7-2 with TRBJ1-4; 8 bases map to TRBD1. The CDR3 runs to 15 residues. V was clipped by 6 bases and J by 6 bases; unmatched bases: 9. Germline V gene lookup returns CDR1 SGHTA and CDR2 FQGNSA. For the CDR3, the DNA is TGTGCCAGCAGTCCCGACAGGGGTGATCATGAAAAACTGTTTTTT. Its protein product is CASSPDRGDHEKLFF.

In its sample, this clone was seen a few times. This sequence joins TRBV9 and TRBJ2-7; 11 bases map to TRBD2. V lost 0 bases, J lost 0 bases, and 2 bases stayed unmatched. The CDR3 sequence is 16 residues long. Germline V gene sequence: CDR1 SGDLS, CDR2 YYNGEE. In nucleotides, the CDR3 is TGTGCCAGCAGCGTAGGAGGGACTAGCGGCTCCTACGAGCAGTACTTC. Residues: CASSVGGTSGSYEQYF.

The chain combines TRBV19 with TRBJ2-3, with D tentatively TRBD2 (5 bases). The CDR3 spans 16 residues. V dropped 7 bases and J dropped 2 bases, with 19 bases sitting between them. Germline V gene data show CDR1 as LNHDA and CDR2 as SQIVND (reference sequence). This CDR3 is CASTKGTSFSTDTQYF. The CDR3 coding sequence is TGTGCCAGTACCAAAGGAACTAGTTTTTCCACAGATACGCAGTATTTT.

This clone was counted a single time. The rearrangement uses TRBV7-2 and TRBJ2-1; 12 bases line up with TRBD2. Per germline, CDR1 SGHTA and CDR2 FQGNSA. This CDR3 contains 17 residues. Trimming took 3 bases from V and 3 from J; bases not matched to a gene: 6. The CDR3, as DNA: TGTGCCAGCAGCTTCTCTAGCGGGGGGGCCGGCTACAATGAGCAGTTCTTC. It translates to CASSFSSGGAGYNEQFF.